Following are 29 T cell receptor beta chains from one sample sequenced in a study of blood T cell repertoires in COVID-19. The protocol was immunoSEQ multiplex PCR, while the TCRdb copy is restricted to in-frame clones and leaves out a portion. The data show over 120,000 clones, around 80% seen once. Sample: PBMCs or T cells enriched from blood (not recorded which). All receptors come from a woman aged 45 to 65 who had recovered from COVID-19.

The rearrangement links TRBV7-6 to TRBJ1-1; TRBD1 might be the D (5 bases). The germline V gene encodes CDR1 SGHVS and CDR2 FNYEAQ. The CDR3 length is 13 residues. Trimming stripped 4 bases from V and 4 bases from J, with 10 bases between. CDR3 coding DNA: TGTGCCAGCAGCTCCCCAGGGCGCACTGAAGCTTTCTTT. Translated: CASSSPGRTEAFF.

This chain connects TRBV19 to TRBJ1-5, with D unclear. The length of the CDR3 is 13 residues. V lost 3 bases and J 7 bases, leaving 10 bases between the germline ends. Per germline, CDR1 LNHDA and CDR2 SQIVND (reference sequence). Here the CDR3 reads CASSMSEVQPQHF. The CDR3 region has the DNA TGTGCCAGTAGTATGAGCGAGGTACAGCCCCAGCATTTT.

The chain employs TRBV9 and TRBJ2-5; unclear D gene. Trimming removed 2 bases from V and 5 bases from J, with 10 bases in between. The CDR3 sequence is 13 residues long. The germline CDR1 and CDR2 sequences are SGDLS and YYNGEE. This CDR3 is CASSVGSRETQYF. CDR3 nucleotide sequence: TGTGCCAGCAGCGTCGGGTCCCGGGAGACCCAGTACTTC.

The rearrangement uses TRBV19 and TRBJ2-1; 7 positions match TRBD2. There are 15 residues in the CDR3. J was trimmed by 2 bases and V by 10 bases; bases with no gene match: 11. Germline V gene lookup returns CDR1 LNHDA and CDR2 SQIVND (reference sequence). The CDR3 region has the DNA TGTGCCACCGCCGACCCGGGGGGAGCCTACAATGAGCAGTTCTTC. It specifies CATADPGGAYNEQFF. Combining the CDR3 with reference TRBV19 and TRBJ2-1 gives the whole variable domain DGGITQSPKYLFRKEGQNVTLSCEQNLNHDAMYWYRQDPGQGLRLIYYSQIVNDFQKGDIAEGYSVSREKKESFPLTVTSAQKNPTAFYLCATADPGGAYNEQFFGPGTRLTVL.

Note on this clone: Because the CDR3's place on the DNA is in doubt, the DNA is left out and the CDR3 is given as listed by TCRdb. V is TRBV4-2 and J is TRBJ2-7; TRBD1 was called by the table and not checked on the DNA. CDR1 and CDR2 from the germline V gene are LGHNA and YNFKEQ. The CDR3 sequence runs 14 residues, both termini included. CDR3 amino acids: CASSFLDKAYEQYF.

In DNA form, the CDR3 reads TGCGCCAGCAGCCGGAGGGCTAGCACAGATACGCAGTATTTT. It is translated as CASSRRASTDTQYF. The V and J genes are TRBV10-1 and TRBJ2-3; weak D call: TRBD2 (6 bases). The CDR3 totals 14 residues. V was shortened by 6 bases and J by 0 bases, with 10 bases between the two germline ends. Germline V gives CDR1 WNHNN, CDR2 SYGVQD (reference sequence).

The CDR3 DNA sequence: TGTGCCAGCAGCCAATTTGTACAGGGGCGAAGTGGGTCGAATTCACCCCTCCACTTT. The encoded protein is CASSQFVQGRSGSNSPLHF. The gene calls are TRBV4-2 and TRBJ1-6; TRBD1 matches 7 bases. CDR1 is LGHNA, CDR2 YNFKEQ, per germline. The trim removed 2 bases at V and 7 bases at J, leaving 17 bases unmatched. CDR3 size: 19 residues.

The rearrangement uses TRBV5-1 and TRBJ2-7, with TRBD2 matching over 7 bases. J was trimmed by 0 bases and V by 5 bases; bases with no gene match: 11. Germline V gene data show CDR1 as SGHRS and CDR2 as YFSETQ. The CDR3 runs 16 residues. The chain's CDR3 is CASRGFAGVSSYEQYF. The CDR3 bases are TGCGCCAGCAGGGGATTCGCGGGGGTTAGCTCCTACGAGCAGTACTTC.

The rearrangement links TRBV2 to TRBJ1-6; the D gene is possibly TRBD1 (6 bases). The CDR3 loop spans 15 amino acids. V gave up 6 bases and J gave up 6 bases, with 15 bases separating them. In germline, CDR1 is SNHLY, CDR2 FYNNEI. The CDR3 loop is CASSWGGLGNSPLHF. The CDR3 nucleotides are TGTGCCAGCAGCTGGGGGGGCTTAGGTAATTCACCCCTCCACTTT. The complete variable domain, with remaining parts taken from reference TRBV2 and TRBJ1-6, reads EPEVTQTPSHQVTQMGQEVILRCVPISNHLYFYWYRQILGQKVEFLVSFYNNEISEKSEIFDDQFSVERPDGSNFTLKIRSTKLEDSAMYFCASSWGGLGNSPLHFGNGTRLTVT.

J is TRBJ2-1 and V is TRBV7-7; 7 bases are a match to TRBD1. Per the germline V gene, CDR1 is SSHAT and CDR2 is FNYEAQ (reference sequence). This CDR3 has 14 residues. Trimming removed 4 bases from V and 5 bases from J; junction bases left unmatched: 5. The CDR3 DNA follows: TGTGCCAGCAGCTCCTTGACAGGGCACAATGAGCAGTTCTTC. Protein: CASSSLTGHNEQFF.

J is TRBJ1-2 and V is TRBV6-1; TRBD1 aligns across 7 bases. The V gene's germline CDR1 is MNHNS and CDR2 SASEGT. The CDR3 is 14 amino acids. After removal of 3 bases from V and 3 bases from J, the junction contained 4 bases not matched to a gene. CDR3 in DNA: TGTGCCAGCAGTGACAGGGGGGCATACTATGGCTACACCTTC. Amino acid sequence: CASSDRGAYYGYTF.

The DNA of the CDR3 is TGTGCCAGTAGTTCCGCAGGGGACACTGAAGCTTTCTTT. Residues: CASSSAGDTEAFF. The genes are TRBV19 and TRBJ1-1; TRBD1 is a possible D gene (6 bases). Trimming removed 5 bases from V and 3 bases from J, with 10 bases in between. The germline V gene encodes CDR1 LNHDA and CDR2 SQIVND (reference sequence). The CDR3 totals 13 residues.

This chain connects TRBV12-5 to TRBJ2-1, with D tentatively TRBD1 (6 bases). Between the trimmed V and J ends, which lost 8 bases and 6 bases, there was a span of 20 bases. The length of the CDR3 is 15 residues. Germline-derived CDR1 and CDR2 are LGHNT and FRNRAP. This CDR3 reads CASQFTGNKVNEQFF. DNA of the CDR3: TGTGCTAGTCAATTCACAGGGAATAAAGTCAATGAGCAGTTCTTC.

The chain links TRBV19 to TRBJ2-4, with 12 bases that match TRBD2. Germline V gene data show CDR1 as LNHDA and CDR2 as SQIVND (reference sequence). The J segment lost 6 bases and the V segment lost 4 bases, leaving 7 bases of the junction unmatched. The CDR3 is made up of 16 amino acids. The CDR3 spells CASSSRTSGEGNIQYF. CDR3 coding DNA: TGTGCCAGTAGTAGCAGGACTAGCGGGGAGGGAAACATTCAGTACTTC.

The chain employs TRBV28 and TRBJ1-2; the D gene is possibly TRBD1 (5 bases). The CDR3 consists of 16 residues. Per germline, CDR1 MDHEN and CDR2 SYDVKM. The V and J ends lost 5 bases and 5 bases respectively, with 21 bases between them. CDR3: CASSPIGGGTEYGYTF. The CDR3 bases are TGTGCCAGCAGTCCGATCGGGGGGGGAACTGAATATGGCTACACCTTC.

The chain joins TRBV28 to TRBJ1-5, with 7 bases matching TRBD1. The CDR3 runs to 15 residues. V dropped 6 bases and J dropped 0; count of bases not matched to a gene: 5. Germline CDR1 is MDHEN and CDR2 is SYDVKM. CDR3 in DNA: TGTGCCAGCAGGCCGACAGGGTATAGCAATCAGCCCCAGCATTTT. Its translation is CASRPTGYSNQPQHF.

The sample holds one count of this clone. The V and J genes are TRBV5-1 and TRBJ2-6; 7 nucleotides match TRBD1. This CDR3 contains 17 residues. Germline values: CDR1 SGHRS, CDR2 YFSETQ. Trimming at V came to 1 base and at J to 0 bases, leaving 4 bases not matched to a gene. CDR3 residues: CASSLKGAISGANVLTF. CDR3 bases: TGCGCCAGCAGCTTGAAGGGGGCCATCTCTGGGGCCAACGTCCTGACTTTC.

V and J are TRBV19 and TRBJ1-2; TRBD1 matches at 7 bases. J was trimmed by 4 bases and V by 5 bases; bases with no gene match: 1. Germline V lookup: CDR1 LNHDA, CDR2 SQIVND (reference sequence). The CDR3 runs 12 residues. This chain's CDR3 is CASSGQAYGYTF. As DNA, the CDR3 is TGTGCCAGTAGTGGACAGGCCTATGGCTACACCTTC.

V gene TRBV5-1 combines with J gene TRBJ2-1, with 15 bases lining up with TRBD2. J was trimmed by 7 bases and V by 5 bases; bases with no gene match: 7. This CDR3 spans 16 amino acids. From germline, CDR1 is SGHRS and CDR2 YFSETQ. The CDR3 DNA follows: TGCGCCAGCAGAGGACTAGCGGGGGGGCAGCTGAATGAGCAGTTCTTC. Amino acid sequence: CASRGLAGGQLNEQFF.

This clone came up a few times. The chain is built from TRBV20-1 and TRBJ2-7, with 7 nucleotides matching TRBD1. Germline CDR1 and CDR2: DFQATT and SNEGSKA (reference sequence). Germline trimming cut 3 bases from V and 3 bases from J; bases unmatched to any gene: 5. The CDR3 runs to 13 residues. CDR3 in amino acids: CSASGDRDYEQYF. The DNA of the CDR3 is TGCAGTGCTAGTGGTGACAGGGACTACGAGCAGTACTTC.

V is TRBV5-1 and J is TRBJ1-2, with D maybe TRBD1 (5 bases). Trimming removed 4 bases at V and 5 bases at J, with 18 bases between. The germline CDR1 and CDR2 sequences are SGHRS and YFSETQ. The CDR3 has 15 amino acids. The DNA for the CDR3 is TGCGCCAGCAGCCTCCGGAGGGACTCAACATATGGCTACACCTTC. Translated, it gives CASSLRRDSTYGYTF.

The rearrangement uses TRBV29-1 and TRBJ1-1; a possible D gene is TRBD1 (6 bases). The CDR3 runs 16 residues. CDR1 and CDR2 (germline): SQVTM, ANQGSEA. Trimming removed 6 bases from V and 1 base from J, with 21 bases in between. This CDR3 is CSVSRGTPRANTEAFF. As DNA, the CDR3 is TGCAGCGTCTCTAGAGGGACACCGAGGGCGAACACTGAAGCTTTCTTT.

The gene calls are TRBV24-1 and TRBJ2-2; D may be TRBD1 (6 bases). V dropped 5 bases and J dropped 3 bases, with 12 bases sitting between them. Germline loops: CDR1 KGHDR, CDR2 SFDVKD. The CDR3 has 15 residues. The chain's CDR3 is CATSGSGEHTGELFF. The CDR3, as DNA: TGTGCCACCAGTGGTTCAGGGGAACACACCGGGGAGCTGTTTTTT.

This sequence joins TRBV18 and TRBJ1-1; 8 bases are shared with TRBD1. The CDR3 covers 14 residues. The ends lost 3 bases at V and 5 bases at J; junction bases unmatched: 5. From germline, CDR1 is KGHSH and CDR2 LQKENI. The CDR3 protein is CASSPAQGATEAFF. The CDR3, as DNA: TGTGCCAGCTCACCGGCCCAGGGGGCGACTGAAGCTTTCTTT. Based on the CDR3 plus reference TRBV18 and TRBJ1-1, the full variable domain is NAGVMQNPRHLVRRRGQEARLRCSPMKGHSHVYWYRQLPEEGLKFMVYLQKENIIDESGMPKERFSAEFPKEGPSILRIQQVVRGDSAAYFCASSPAQGATEAFFGQGTRLTVV.

CDR3 sequence: CASIPAPGNTEAFF. The CDR3, as DNA: TGTGCCAGCATACCGGCCCCGGGGAACACTGAAGCTTTCTTT. The chain carries TRBV28 and TRBJ1-1; D unresolved. Per germline, CDR1 MDHEN and CDR2 SYDVKM. This CDR3 contains 14 residues. Trimming stripped 7 bases from V and 1 base from J, with 13 bases between.

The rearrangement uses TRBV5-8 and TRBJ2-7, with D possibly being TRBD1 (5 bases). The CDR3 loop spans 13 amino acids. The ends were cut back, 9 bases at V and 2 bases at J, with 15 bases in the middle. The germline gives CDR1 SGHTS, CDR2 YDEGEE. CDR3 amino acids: CANRLAGTYEQYF. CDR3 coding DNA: TGTGCCAACAGGTTGGCAGGTACCTACGAGCAGTACTTC.

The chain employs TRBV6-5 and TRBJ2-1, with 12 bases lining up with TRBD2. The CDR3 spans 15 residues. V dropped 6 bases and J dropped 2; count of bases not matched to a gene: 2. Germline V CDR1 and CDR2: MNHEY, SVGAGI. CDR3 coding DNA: TGTGCCAGCAGATCTAGCGGGGGGGCCTACAATGAGCAGTTCTTC. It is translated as CASRSSGGAYNEQFF.

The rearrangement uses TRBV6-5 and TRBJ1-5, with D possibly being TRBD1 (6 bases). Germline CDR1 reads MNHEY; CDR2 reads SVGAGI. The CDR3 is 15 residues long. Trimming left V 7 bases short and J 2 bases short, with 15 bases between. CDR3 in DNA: TGTGCCAGCAATCAGGGGATACCGGGCAATCAGCCCCAGCATTTT. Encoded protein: CASNQGIPGNQPQHF.

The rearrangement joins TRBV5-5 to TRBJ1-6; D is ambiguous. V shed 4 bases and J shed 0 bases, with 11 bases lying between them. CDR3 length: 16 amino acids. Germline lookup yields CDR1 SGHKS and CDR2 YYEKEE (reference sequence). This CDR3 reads CASSPVPSSYNSPLHF. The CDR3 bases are TGTGCCAGCAGCCCGGTCCCGAGCTCCTATAATTCACCCCTCCACTTT.